A single sample gave rise to the 13 T cell receptor beta chains below, sequenced in a study of Tregs in tolerant kidney transplant recipients. CFSE-labeled recipient PBMCs were cultured approximately 6 days with irradiated graft donor PBMCs, then FACS-sorted. These receptors have no known antigen. This table comes from immunoSEQ multiplex PCR, and its TCRdb copy is limited to in-frame clones, with some not included. This listing includes roughly 2,000 clones. The source material was CD4+ T cells from blood cultured with allogeneic cells, sampled before the transplant. The receptors were gathered from a human patient who received a combined kidney and bone marrow transplant.

On this clone itself: From the germline J gene comes the end of the CDR3, since the read stops 3 residues before it. V usage is TRBV19 and J usage is TRBJ2-1; 8 nucleotides align to TRBD2. With 6 bases clipped from V and 9 bases from J, the junction kept 4 bases outside the gene matches. There are 12 residues in the CDR3. Germline values: CDR1 LNHDA, CDR2 SQIVND (reference sequence). The CDR3 region is CASRPGGGEQFF. The sequenced CDR3 bases are TGTGCCAGTAGACCCGGGGGGGGTGAG.

About this clone itself: The read gets to within 3 residues of the CDR3 end, and the germline J gene fills in the rest. The V gene is TRBV19, the J gene TRBJ1-4; 9 positions match TRBD1. CDR1 is LNHDA and CDR2 is SQIVND in the germline V gene (reference sequence). V lost 7 bases to trimming and J lost 8 bases; unmatched junction nucleotides: 11. The CDR3 length is 15 residues. The part of the CDR3 DNA that was read is TGTGCCAGTACCGACGGACAGGGGTGGGACGAAAAA. This encodes CASTDGQGWDEK. The CDR3 in its entirety is CASTDGQGWDEKLFF.

Judged by frequency, this clone is medium-sized. The CDR3 extends 3 residues past the end of the read, so its final part is completed from the germline J gene. This chain joins TRBV7-7 and TRBJ1-1; tentative D call: TRBD1 (5 bases). The CDR3 consists of 16 residues. In germline, CDR1 is SSHAT, CDR2 FNYEAQ (reference sequence). The V end lost 7 bases, the J end lost 0 bases, and 18 bases lay between the germline ends. The CDR3 bases that were read are TGTGCCAGCATGGAACGGGGGGACCCTTTGAACACTGAA. This codes for CASMERGDPLNTE. The whole CDR3 region reads CASMERGDPLNTEAFF.

As for this clone: Read sequence stops 3 residues before the CDR3 end, and the germline J gene provides the missing end. J is TRBJ2-5 and V is TRBV28; 9 nucleotides agree with TRBD1. V lost 8 bases, J lost 2 bases, and 6 bases stayed unmatched. This CDR3 contains 14 residues. The V gene's germline CDR1 is MDHEN and CDR2 SYDVKM. The CDR3 reads CASDRGNHQETQYF. The covered CDR3 bases are TGTGCCAGCGACAGGGGGAACCATCAAGAGACC.

This clone is deemed medium-sized by its frequency. The CDR3 bases that were read are TGTGCCAGTAGTCCCCTCCCGGGACAGGGGGCGTTCACGGATGGC. Encoded protein: CASSPLPGQGAFTDG. In full, the CDR3 reads CASSPLPGQGAFTDGYTF. V is TRBV19 and J is TRBJ1-2; 12 bases are a match to TRBD1. The read ends 3 residues early relative to the CDR3; the germline J gene fills the gap. Germline V gene lookup returns CDR1 LNHDA and CDR2 SQIVND (reference sequence). V lost 5 bases, J lost 6 bases, and 16 bases stayed unmatched. The CDR3 totals 18 residues. Full variable domain (missing parts from reference TRBV19 and TRBJ1-2): DGGITQSPKYLFRKEGQNVTLSCEQNLNHDAMYWYRQDPGQGLRLIYYSQIVNDFQKGDIAEGYSVSREKKESFPLTVTSAQKNPTAFYLCASSPLPGQGAFTDGYTFGSGTRLTVV.

Worth noting for this clone: The read terminates 3 residues ahead of where the CDR3 ends, so the germline J gene completes it. The chain couples TRBV20-1 to TRBJ1-1; D is perhaps TRBD1 (5 bases). This CDR3 has 13 amino acids. V was clipped by 6 bases and J by 1 base, with 12 bases between them. Germline V gene data show CDR1 as DFQATT and CDR2 as SNEGSKA (reference sequence). The part of the CDR3 DNA that was read is TGCAGTGCCCCTTCGACAGAGAACACTGAA. As protein: CSAPSTENTE. The complete CDR3 sequence is CSAPSTENTEAFF.

In terms of frequency, this clone is medium-sized (0.01 to 0.1%). The read finishes 3 residues shy of the CDR3 end, and the germline J gene is used to complete it. The chain is built from TRBV5-1 and TRBJ2-3, with 10 bases fitting TRBD2. The CDR3 is 16 amino acids. V lost 3 bases to trimming and J lost 4 bases; unmatched junction nucleotides: 8. Germline lookup yields CDR1 SGHRS and CDR2 YFSETQ. CDR3 in amino acids: CASSSEAGGPPDTQYF. Incomplete CDR3 DNA: TGCGCCAGCAGCTCTGAAGCGGGGGGGCCCCCAGATACG.

This clone is labeled medium-sized based on frequency. The CDR3 loop reads CASSRTGMDSPLHF. Incomplete CDR3 DNA: TGCGCCAGCAGCCGGACAGGTATGGATTCACCC. The chain carries TRBV5-1 and TRBJ1-6; 7 bases are a match to TRBD1. Coverage ceases 3 residues before the CDR3 finishes, and the germline J gene fills in the end. Per the germline V gene, CDR1 is SGHRS and CDR2 is YFSETQ. The CDR3 loop spans 14 amino acids. The V and J ends lost 4 bases and 8 bases, in that order; junction bases with no gene match: 6.

This clone is medium-sized (0.01 to 0.1%) by frequency. The sequence runs out 3 residues before the end of the CDR3; the remainder is reconstructed from the germline J gene. The chain is built from TRBV15 and TRBJ2-7, with 8 bases that match TRBD2. V shed 2 bases, J shed 2 bases, and the junction held 14 bases outside the gene matches. Germline V gives CDR1 LNHNV, CDR2 YYDKDF (reference sequence). This CDR3 spans 18 amino acids. Partial CDR3 DNA: TGTGCCACCAGCAGATCCCTAAGGGTCGGGACTAGTACCTACGAG. Amino acid sequence: CATSRSLRVGTSTYE. The whole CDR3 reads CATSRSLRVGTSTYEQYF.

Its frequency marks this clone as medium-sized. With the read ending 3 residues before the CDR3 end, the germline J gene is used to fill in that end. The rearrangement uses TRBV18 and TRBJ2-6, with 9 bases fitting TRBD1. The CDR3 consists of 17 residues. The V gene's germline CDR1 is KGHSH and CDR2 LQKENI. The V segment lost 6 bases and the J segment 4 bases; nucleotides outside the gene matches: 10. CDR3 amino acids: CASSMDRGSTGANVLTF. The sequenced part of the CDR3 DNA is TGTGCCAGCTCCATGGACAGGGGTAGTACCGGGGCCAACGTC.

Details on this clone: The read comes to an end 3 residues before the CDR3 does, leaving the germline J gene to fill in the end. The V and J genes are TRBV2 and TRBJ2-7, with TRBD2 identical over 11 bases. CDR3 size: 14 residues. CDR1 and CDR2 from the germline V gene are SNHLY and FYNNEI. Trimming cost V 4 bases and J 3 bases; bases outside gene matches: 2. Partial CDR3 DNA: TGTGCCAGCAGTGGACTAGCGGGAATCTACGAG. Protein product: CASSGLAGIYE. The full-length CDR3 reads as CASSGLAGIYEQYF.

Regarding this clone: The CDR3 goes on 3 residues after the read ends, and that part is filled in from the germline J gene. Other DNA sequences in the sample encode the same CDR3. This chain joins TRBV11-3 and TRBJ2-4; D perhaps matches TRBD2 (6 bases). This CDR3 contains 15 residues. CDR1 and CDR2 from the germline V gene are SGHNT and YENEEA. The ends were cut back, 5 bases at V and 5 bases at J, with 16 bases in the middle. The CDR3 bases that were read are TGTGCCAGCAGCCTGGGTTCTACGGGGGAAAACATT. Its protein is CASSLGSTGENI. The entire CDR3 sequence reads CASSLGSTGENIQYF.

Frequency places this clone as medium-sized. The read gets to within 3 residues of the CDR3 end, and the germline J gene fills in the rest. The rearrangement joins TRBV19 to TRBJ1-2; 12 bases match TRBD1. Germline V gene sequence: CDR1 LNHDA, CDR2 SQIVND (reference sequence). The CDR3 has 16 residues. Trimming took 6 bases from V and 4 from J; bases not matched to a gene: 9. The part of the CDR3 DNA that was read is TGTGCCAGTAGCAGGGACAGGGGGCCGGGAGGCTATGGC. Residues: CASSRDRGPGGYG. The whole CDR3 sequence reads CASSRDRGPGGYGYTF.